This T cell receptor (beta chain) was observed in a study of blood T cell repertoires in COVID-19 (dated by TCRdb to 2019 to 2021). Study-wide context: Samples from collaborators originated in the United States, Italy and Spain and spanned both the acute and convalescent phases of COVID-19. The prospective study material was composed of cDNA or gDNA derived from T cells, B-cell-depleted T cells, or PBMCs. Subjects who had been exposed to COVID-19, were actively infected with it, or had recovered from it provided the deeply sampled blood TCRbeta repertoires that made up the dataset. The repertoires were released in a freely available public database intended as a resource for research on the immune response to SARS-CoV-2. The samples were drawn from two sources: the first 160 participants of the ongoing ImmuneRACE study, and 1,000 to 1,500 subjects contributed by 6 global collaborators. A de-identified subject ID, COVID-19 status, age in years and sex were almost always included in the sample metadata. Where available, HLA class I and class II types were taken from metadata supplied by the sample provider and were not determined by assay-based typing. General findings and caveats noted by the study authors: The amount of clinical and demographic metadata varied by source and participant and was provided uncurated.

In the prospective study, participants were about 18 to 95 years old, resided in about two dozen geographic areas of the United States, and were enrolled through a virtual design. Cohort assignment in the prospective study relied on participant-reported clinical history from a screening survey and a study questionnaire. A participant counted as exposed if, within 2 weeks of entering the study, that participant had been in contact with someone who had a PCR-confirmed or clinician-diagnosed COVID-19 case. In the prospective study, whole blood, serum and a nasopharyngeal or oropharyngeal swab were collected from each participant by mobile phlebotomists. Prospective study participants could optionally give additional blood draws and questionnaires over an approximately 2-month period. Before DNA extraction, prospective study blood samples were shipped either frozen or at room temperature. TCRbeta CDR3 regions were amplified from genomic DNA using the immunoSEQ Assay, a bias-controlled multiplex PCR. From the authors' description of their analysis: The number of nucleated cells in each sample was estimated from the amplification of reference gene primers within the assay. Sequence reads were collapsed and filtered to measure the absolute abundance of every unique TCRbeta CDR3 rearrangement. Productive Simpson clonality was computed per sample as the square root of Simpson's diversity index over productive rearrangements. As stored in TCRdb, this immuneACCESS dataset retains in-frame rearrangements with V and J assigned. A fraction of the clones does not appear; measured against another copy, unresolved V genes explain less than half of the discrepancy, and the remainder lacks a known reason. That table gives V, J and clone size, and the DNA gave D and trimming. This sample comprises over 200,000 clones, 80% to 90% of them detected only once. Roughly 4.9% of the sample goes to the ten largest clones.

As concerns this clone: Its specific antigen is unknown. Base qualities were left out, and no much larger clone turns up one base away.

CDR1 and CDR2 (KGHDR, SFDVKD) derive from the germline V gene. The CDR3 spans 12 residues, from the cysteine through the phenylalanine. The DNA shown is the 36-base CDR3, in frame from base 1. V is cut by 6 bases and J by 8 bases, and the space between the germline ends is 9 bases. The sample comprised PBMCs or T cells enriched from blood (not recorded which). The clonotype comes from a woman in her thirties who had been exposed to COVID-19. The rearrangement joined TRBV24-1 to TRBJ2-2; the D gene remains uncertain. The CDR3: CATSSVSGELFF. The base sequence is TGTGCCACCAGTTCAGTGTCTGGGGAGCTGTTTTTT.